Following are 9 T cell receptor beta chains from one sample sequenced in a study of cytomegalovirus exposure and HLA in healthy donors. Data came from immunoSEQ multiplex PCR; TCRdb stores just in-frame clones and leaves some out. Here the sample spans under 400,000 clones, roughly 85% being singletons. Specimen: PBMCs. Receptors were obtained from a woman under 30 in good health and CMV-seronegative.

The V call is TRBV14, the J call TRBJ2-5; 8 bases map to TRBD1. This CDR3 is 13 amino acids long. Germline V lookup: CDR1 SGHDN, CDR2 FVKESK. Germline trimming cut 4 bases from V and 7 bases from J; bases unmatched to any gene: 5. The CDR3 DNA reads as TGTGCCAGCAGCCCGACAGGGGCTGCGACCCAGTACTTC. It specifies CASSPTGAATQYF.

This chain joins TRBV27 and TRBJ2-3; 14 bases fit TRBD2. The J segment lost 1 base and the V segment lost 6 bases, leaving 3 bases of the junction unmatched. CDR1 is MNHEY and CDR2 is SMNVEV in the germline V gene (reference sequence). CDR3 length: 16 residues. The CDR3 sequence is CASRGLAGGGTDTQYF. The CDR3 DNA reads as TGTGCCAGCAGAGGACTAGCGGGAGGAGGCACAGATACGCAGTATTTT.

This clone was seen just once. V usage is TRBV29-1 and J usage is TRBJ1-4, with D possibly TRBD1 on 5 matching bases. V lost 7 bases and J lost 8, with 14 bases in between. There are 12 residues in the CDR3. The germline V gene has CDR1 SQVTM and CDR2 ANQGSEA. The CDR3 spells CSGGRSREKLFF. CDR3 DNA: TGCAGCGGGGGCAGGTCGCGGGAAAAACTGTTTTTT.

CDR3 coding DNA: TGCGCCAGCAGCCCCGGACAGGCCTACAATGAGCAGTTCTTC. This encodes CASSPGQAYNEQFF. V usage is TRBV5-1 and J usage is TRBJ2-1, with 7 nucleotides matching TRBD1. Losses at the gene ends were 4 bases for V and 2 bases for J; bases not matched to a gene: 3. The CDR3 runs to 14 residues. CDR1 is SGHRS, CDR2 YFSETQ, per germline.

The V and J genes are TRBV6-5 and TRBJ1-1, with D possibly matching TRBD1 (6 bases). Looked up from germline, CDR1 is MNHEY and CDR2 is SVGAGI. V was pared by 2 bases and J by 1 base, with 14 bases between. The CDR3 sequence is 16 residues long. As DNA, the CDR3 is TGTGCCAGCAGTTACGCCGGACAGTGGACGAACACTGAAGCTTTCTTT. It encodes CASSYAGQWTNTEAFF.

This clone appeared once. V is TRBV7-3 and J is TRBJ2-2; unclear D gene. CDR3 length: 14 amino acids. Germline V gene sequence: CDR1 SGHTA, CDR2 FQGTGA. The V and J ends lost 6 bases and 1 base respectively, with 9 bases between them. CDR3 region: CASRQTRNTGELFF. CDR3 coding DNA: TGTGCCAGCAGACAAACCAGGAACACCGGGGAGCTGTTTTTT.

To note about this clone: Within the sample, other DNA sequences also encode this same CDR3. V usage is TRBV5-1 and J usage is TRBJ2-5; 7 nucleotides agree with TRBD2. CDR1 is SGHRS and CDR2 is YFSETQ in the germline V gene. CDR3 length: 14 amino acids. V lost 4 bases to trimming and J lost 2 bases; unmatched junction nucleotides: 5. The DNA for the CDR3 is TGCGCCAGCAGCCTATGGGGGGGTCAAGAGACCCAGTACTTC. It yields the protein CASSLWGGQETQYF.

V gene TRBV5-1 combines with J gene TRBJ2-7, with D possibly matching TRBD2 (6 bases). The CDR3 is 16 residues long. Germline V gene sequence: CDR1 SGHRS, CDR2 YFSETQ. V dropped 4 bases and J dropped 2 bases, with 19 bases sitting between them. This chain's CDR3 is CASSRSRDWSTYEQYF. The CDR3 DNA reads as TGCGCCAGCAGCAGATCCCGGGACTGGAGCACCTACGAGCAGTACTTC. Combining the CDR3 with reference TRBV5-1 and TRBJ2-7 gives the whole variable domain KAGVTQTPRYLIKTRGQQVTLSCSPISGHRSVSWYQQTPGQGLQFLFEYFSETQRNKGNFPGRFSGRQFSNSRSEMNVSTLELGDSALYLCASSRSRDWSTYEQYFGPGTRLTVT.

The chain recombines TRBV5-6 with TRBJ2-5, with D maybe TRBD2 (5 bases). Trimming took off 0 bases at V and 3 bases at J, with 12 bases between the two ends. The germline V gene has CDR1 SGHDT and CDR2 YYEEEE. This CDR3 is built from 15 residues. CDR3 sequence (DNA): TGTGCCAGCAGCTTGGGTCCGACTACTAAAGAGACCCAGTACTTC. Translated, it gives CASSLGPTTKETQYF.